This T cell receptor beta chain was recovered during a study of T cell responses to AZD1222 COVID-19 vaccine. Study background: Researchers grouped second doses given at about 4 or about 12 weeks into one pool. Points from the study as a whole: At baseline, seropositivity was found in only a handful of AZD1222 recipients. Clonal diversity may have been underestimated in mostly white British donors. Once two AZD1222 doses were given, Spike-specific TCR breadth and depth went up.

V dropped 6 bases and J dropped 7 bases, with 18 bases sitting between them. The CDR3 covers 15 residues. Germline assignment: CDR1 MNHEY and CDR2 SVGAGI. In the case of this clone: Its antigen is not identified.

Generated by immunoSEQ multiplex PCR, the TCRdb table keeps only in-frame clones and is missing some. Of around 200,000 clones listed, roughly 93% are singletons. Here the sequenced sample was peripheral blood, taken on day 0 of AZD1222 vaccination. This sequence joins TRBV6-5 and TRBJ1-4; possible D gene TRBD1, 6 bases. This receptor was identified in an adult in good health. As DNA, the CDR3 is TGTGCCAGCAGCGTCATGGGGGCCTTCGGTGAAAAACTGTTTTTT. Protein product: CASSVMGAFGEKLFF.